Presented here are 5 T cell receptor beta chains from one specimen sequenced in a study of T-cell memory formation after mild COVID-19. Each CDR3 protein gets one entry after TCRdb re-called the 5' RACE reads with MiXCR. The sample has 400,000 to 500,000 distinct CDR3 sequences, 15% to 20% seen once. Sequencing input: PBMCs or a T cell subset sorted from them (not recorded which). The receptors shown here come from an adult woman who had mild COVID-19 (a few samples of this study predate the infection). Cell type and time point are not known.

This clonotype has a handful of counts. V gene TRBV2 combines with J gene TRBJ1-2; D gene uncertain. Deletions cut 3 bases from V and 4 bases from J, with 6 bases between. CDR1 is SNHLY, CDR2 FYNNEI, per germline. The CDR3 totals 12 residues. Here the CDR3 reads CASSDYSYGYTF. The CDR3 DNA sequence: TGTGCCAGCAGTGATTACAGCTATGGCTACACCTTC.

The J gene is TRBJ1-5, the V gene TRBV20-1; unclear D gene. Germline values: CDR1 DFQATT, CDR2 SNEGSKA (reference sequence). V lost 3 bases and J 2 bases, leaving 8 bases between the germline ends. This CDR3 spans 13 amino acids. CDR3 sequence: CSASPDRNQPQHF. CDR3 DNA sequence: TGCAGTGCTAGTCCAGATCGCAATCAGCCCCAGCATTTT.

The genes are TRBV30 and TRBJ2-1; 7 bases map to TRBD2. V lost 7 bases, J lost 8 bases, and 2 bases stayed unmatched. The CDR3 has 10 residues. Germline V gene sequence: CDR1 GTSNPN, CDR2 SVGIG (reference sequence). Written as DNA, the CDR3 is TGTGCCTCGAGCGGGGATGAGCAGTTCTTC. It codes for CASSGDEQFF. Looking up the rest from reference TRBV30 and TRBJ2-1 gives the full variable domain: SQTIHQWPATLVQPVGSPLSLECTVEGTSNPNLYWYRQAAGRGLQLLFYSVGIGQISSEVPQNLSASRPQDRQFILSSKKLLLSDSGFYLCASSGDEQFFGPGTRLTVL.

This rearrangement joins TRBV5-1 to TRBJ2-3; a possible D gene is TRBD2 (6 bases). V lost 7 bases and J 5 bases, leaving 20 bases between the germline ends. Germline CDR1 is SGHRS and CDR2 is YFSETQ. The CDR3 is made up of 15 amino acids. CDR3 residues: CASRPGWQAGDTQYF. The DNA for the CDR3 is TGCGCCAGCCGACCCGGGTGGCAAGCGGGAGATACGCAGTATTTT.

V usage is TRBV7-9 and J usage is TRBJ2-4, with 7 bases aligning to TRBD2. This CDR3 is built from 16 residues. CDR1 is SEHNR, CDR2 FQNEAQ, per germline (reference sequence). Trimming cost V 1 base and J 1 base; bases outside gene matches: 4. CDR3 sequence: CASSLGGGAAKNIQYF. As DNA, the CDR3 is TGTGCCAGCAGCTTAGGCGGGGGAGCGGCCAAAAACATTCAGTACTTC.